The entry that follows covers one T cell receptor (beta chain) sequence. Original data processing: Researchers report that nucleated cell counts were estimated from reference gene primer amplification. Produced via immunoSEQ multiplex PCR; TCRdb's table is partial and in-frame only. V and J calls and clone size follow that table, whereas D and trimming were derived from the DNA. The sample lists 190,000 or so clones; 75% to 85% were seen once. The data derive from a study of blood T cell repertoires in COVID-19. Background on the study: From T cells, B-cell-depleted T cells, or PBMCs came the material, which was cDNA or gDNA.

Donors were grouped by their self-reported clinical history. In germline, CDR1 is MNHEY, CDR2 SVGAGI. The CDR3 has 15 amino acids. V lost 7 bases to trimming and J lost 0 bases, with 15 bases between them. This receptor was identified in a man aged 40-49 years who had recovered from COVID-19. The gene calls are TRBV6-5 and TRBJ1-1; TRBD1 is a possible D gene (5 bases). Sequencing was carried out using PBMCs or T cells enriched from blood (not recorded which). This CDR3 reads CASIPRGVLNTEAFF. For the CDR3, the DNA is TGTGCCAGCATCCCCCGGGGGGTACTGAACACTGAAGCTTTCTTT.